Reported below is one T cell receptor beta chain. Its antigen remains unidentified. Profiled with immunoSEQ multiplex PCR; TCRdb holds only in-frame clones, not every one. Among more than 95,000 clones listed, around 86% were seen once. The sample is drawn from a study of cytomegalovirus exposure and HLA in healthy donors. General study findings and limits: Most sequenced TCRs were rare (though some public TCRs occurred in many donors). The finding came from a later analysis; first-cohort TCR clusters tended to co-occur in the roughly 120 validation repertoires.

CDR3 size: 15 residues. Trimming shortened V by 4 bases and J by 4 bases, and 15 bases separated the two germline ends. Germline lookup yields CDR1 SGHDT and CDR2 YYEEEE. The chain combines TRBV5-6 with TRBJ1-5, with D maybe TRBD1 (5 bases). Sequenced: PBMCs. This clonotype was obtained from a woman between 18 and 30 years old in good health and CMV-seronegative. CDR3 coding DNA: TGTGCCAGCAGCGGGTCAGGGCTGGGTAATCAGCCCCAGCATTTT. Translation gives CASSGSGLGNQPQHF.